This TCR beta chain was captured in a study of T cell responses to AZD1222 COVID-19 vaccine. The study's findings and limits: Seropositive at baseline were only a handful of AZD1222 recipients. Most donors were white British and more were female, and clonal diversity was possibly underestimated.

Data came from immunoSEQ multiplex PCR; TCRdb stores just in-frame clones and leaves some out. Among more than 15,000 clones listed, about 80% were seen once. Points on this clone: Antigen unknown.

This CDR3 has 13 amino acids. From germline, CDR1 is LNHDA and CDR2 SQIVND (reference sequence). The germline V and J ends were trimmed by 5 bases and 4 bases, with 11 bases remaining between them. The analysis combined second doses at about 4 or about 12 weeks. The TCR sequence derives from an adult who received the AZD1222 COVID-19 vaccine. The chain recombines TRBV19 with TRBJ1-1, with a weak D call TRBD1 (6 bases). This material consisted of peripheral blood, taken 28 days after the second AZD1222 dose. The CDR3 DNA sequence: TGTGCCAGTAGTTTTCAGGGGAGCACTGAAGCTTTCTTT. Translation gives CASSFQGSTEAFF.